This T cell receptor beta chain was captured in a study of blood T cells in healthy people across ages. The use of a sample-barcoded 5' primer and a J-beta primer mix characterized a second PCR of roughly 7 to 11 cycles. TCRdb independently ran MiXCR on the 5' RACE reads; one entry per CDR3 protein. The sample has about 1 million distinct CDR3 sequences; under 55% are singletons. The CDR3 contains 14 residues. V gave up 7 bases and J gave up 2 bases; unmatched junction bases: 8. CDR1 MNHEY and CDR2 SMNVEV come from the germline V gene (reference sequence). The TCR was taken from a woman aged 60-75 years in good health. Source material: blood. The chain joins TRBV27 to TRBJ2-7; TRBD1 matches at 7 bases. This CDR3 is CASILSGTAYEQYF. In DNA, the CDR3 is TGTGCCAGCATTCTATCCGGGACAGCCTACGAGCAGTACTTC.